The 18 T cell receptor beta chains given below trace back to one sample, sequenced in a study of blood T cell repertoires in COVID-19. Profiling relied on immunoSEQ multiplex PCR, and the TCRdb table lists in-frame clones only, not all of them. The sample has roughly 120,000 clones; 76% are singletons. Sequencing input: peripheral blood. These TCRs come from an elderly woman with acute or convalescent COVID-19.

The rearrangement joins TRBV7-8 to TRBJ1-1; 7 bases are shared with TRBD1. Germline CDR1 and CDR2: SGHVS and FQNEAQ. The CDR3 loop spans 15 amino acids. The trim removed 5 bases at V and 6 bases at J, leaving 12 bases unmatched. DNA for the CDR3: TGTGCCAGCAGCAGAAGGGACAGCATTGGGGCTGAAGCTTTCTTT. Translating it yields CASSRRDSIGAEAFF.

This clone turned up a few times. The CDR3 nucleotides read TGTGCCTGGAGTAGAACAGGGGGCAATCAGCCCCAGCATTTT. Translated: CAWSRTGGNQPQHF. V usage is TRBV30 and J usage is TRBJ1-5, with TRBD1 identical over 7 bases. CDR1 is GTSNPN and CDR2 is SVGIG in the germline V gene (reference sequence). V was clipped by 2 bases and J by 2 bases; unmatched bases: 3. The CDR3 spans 14 residues.

The gene calls are TRBV5-1 and TRBJ1-1, with a possible D match to TRBD1 (5 bases). The CDR3 has 13 amino acids. Germline CDR1 and CDR2: SGHRS and YFSETQ. V was clipped by 5 bases and J by 4 bases, with 12 bases between them. The CDR3 loop is CASSSTGPTEAFF. Written as DNA, the CDR3 is TGCGCCAGCAGTTCCACAGGACCCACTGAAGCTTTCTTT.

This clone was detected ten times or more. The chain couples TRBV18 to TRBJ1-6; TRBD1 matches 8 bases. This CDR3 region has 14 residues. V was clipped by 4 bases and J by 8 bases; unmatched bases: 4. The germline V gene has CDR1 KGHSH and CDR2 LQKENI. The CDR3 loop is CASSRGQGDSPLHF. CDR3 bases: TGTGCCAGCTCACGAGGACAGGGAGATTCACCCCTCCACTTT.

This clone was seen a few times. The V call is TRBV6-5, the J call TRBJ2-1; 8 nucleotides line up with TRBD2. CDR1 and CDR2 (germline): MNHEY, SVGAGI. V shed 7 bases and J 4 bases; nucleotides not matched to a gene: 9. This CDR3 has 15 amino acids. CDR3 protein: CASTPAGGVYNEQFF. In DNA form, the CDR3 reads TGTGCCAGCACCCCGGCCGGGGGGGTTTACAATGAGCAGTTCTTC.

V usage is TRBV5-8 and J usage is TRBJ2-5, with D uncertain. In germline, CDR1 is SGHTS, CDR2 YDEGEE. The V end lost 0 bases, the J end lost 2 bases, and 5 bases lay between the germline ends. The CDR3 loop spans 13 amino acids. DNA for the CDR3: TGTGCCAGCAGCTTGGGCGATCAAGAGACCCAGTACTTC. It yields the protein CASSLGDQETQYF.

This chain connects TRBV19 to TRBJ2-5; D ambiguous. Germline CDR1 and CDR2: LNHDA and SQIVND (reference sequence). The CDR3 is 13 residues long. Trimming left V 3 bases short and J 5 bases short, with 10 bases between. The DNA for the CDR3 is TGTGCCAGTAGTATGGTGAAAGCGGAGACCCAGTACTTC. Protein product: CASSMVKAETQYF.

In this sample, this clone turned up many times. The rearrangement links TRBV6-5 to TRBJ1-5; D might be TRBD1 (6 bases). This CDR3 contains 16 residues. Germline values: CDR1 MNHEY, CDR2 SVGAGI. Between the trimmed V and J ends, which lost 6 bases and 7 bases, there was a span of 22 bases. The CDR3, as DNA: TGTGCCAGCAGATACAACTCCAAGGGGGAAGGACAGCCCCAGCATTTT. This translates into CASRYNSKGEGQPQHF.

This rearrangement joins TRBV19 to TRBJ2-1, with 7 bases matching TRBD1. This CDR3 region has 15 residues. The germline gives CDR1 LNHDA, CDR2 SQIVND (reference sequence). The V segment lost 10 bases and the J segment 0 bases; nucleotides outside the gene matches: 9. The CDR3 DNA follows: TGTGCCACCCAAGGGACAGTGAGCTCCTACAATGAGCAGTTCTTC. Translating gives CATQGTVSSYNEQFF.

This clone was observed a handful of times. V and J are TRBV3-1 (or the pseudogene TRBV3-2) and TRBJ2-1; possibly TRBD1 for D (6 bases). The germline V gene has CDR1 LGHDT and CDR2 YNNKEL (reference sequence). This CDR3 is built from 16 residues. The ends were cut back, 0 bases at V and 7 bases at J, with 16 bases in the middle. The CDR3 nucleotides read TGTGCCAGCAGCCAAGATGGTAGGGACGGGACAAATGAGCAGTTCTTC. It is translated as CASSQDGRDGTNEQFF.

Here the CDR3 DNA reads TGCGCCAGCAGCTTGGGCGGGGGCATCACAGATACGCAGTATTTT. It codes for CASSLGGGITDTQYF. J is TRBJ2-3 and V is TRBV5-1; possible D gene TRBD2, 7 bases. Trimming took off 0 bases at V and 2 bases at J, with 10 bases between the two ends. CDR3 size: 15 residues. Per the germline V gene, CDR1 is SGHRS and CDR2 is YFSETQ.

This sequence joins TRBV4-1 and TRBJ1-5; 8 bases align to TRBD1. The germline V gene has CDR1 MGHRA and CDR2 YSYEKL. The CDR3 is 16 residues long. With 1 base clipped from V and 5 bases from J, the junction kept 7 bases outside the gene matches. This chain's CDR3 is CASSQGTGRSHQPQHF. The CDR3 DNA reads as TGCGCCAGCAGCCAAGGGACAGGGAGATCCCATCAGCCCCAGCATTTT.

In nucleotides, the CDR3 is TGTGCCAGCAGCACATACAGGGGCACTGAAGCTTTCTTT. It specifies CASSTYRGTEAFF. The chain recombines TRBV21-1 with TRBJ1-1; TRBD1, the table's D call, lacks a check against the DNA. TRBV21-1 is tagged as a pseudogene. This CDR3 is 13 amino acids long.

To note about this clone: This CDR3 is also generated by other DNA sequences in the sample. The chain employs TRBV27 and TRBJ1-6, with 9 bases fitting TRBD1. The CDR3 contains 15 residues. From germline, CDR1 is MNHEY and CDR2 SMNVEV (reference sequence). The J segment lost 10 bases and the V segment lost 7 bases, leaving 11 bases of the junction unmatched. CDR3 sequence reads: CASTRTGVGNSPLHF. CDR3 in DNA: TGTGCCAGCACCCGGACAGGGGTCGGAAACTCACCCCTCCACTTT.

The chain uses TRBV3-1 (or the pseudogene TRBV3-2) and TRBJ2-7; 14 bases align to TRBD2. This CDR3 has 17 residues. Germline CDR1 LGHDT, CDR2 YNNKEL (reference sequence). The ends lost 7 bases at V and 2 bases at J; junction bases unmatched: 10. The CDR3 sequence is CASTLGLAGGLPYEQYF. DNA for the CDR3: TGTGCCAGCACCCTAGGACTAGCGGGGGGCCTTCCCTACGAGCAGTACTTC.

This clone showed up just once. Additional DNA sequences in this sample encode the identical CDR3. The V and J genes are TRBV5-1 and TRBJ2-7; no firm D call. This CDR3 contains 14 residues. Germline V gene sequence: CDR1 SGHRS, CDR2 YFSETQ. V lost 0 bases to trimming and J lost 0 bases, with 7 bases between them. In DNA, the CDR3 is TGCGCCAGCAGCTTGGACTCCACCTCCTACGAGCAGTACTTC. It translates to CASSLDSTSYEQYF.

The chain has TRBV4-1 and TRBJ2-7; 9 positions match TRBD1. Trimming at V came to 6 bases and at J to 2 bases, leaving 8 bases not matched to a gene. Germline-derived CDR1 and CDR2 are MGHRA and YSYEKL. CDR3 length: 15 residues. The CDR3 DNA is TGCGCCAGCAGACCGCCGGGACAGGGCGCCTACGAGCAGTACTTC. It translates to CASRPPGQGAYEQYF.

The chain links TRBV24-1 to TRBJ2-2, with 9 bases matching TRBD1. With V trimmed by 3 bases and J by 2 bases, 6 bases remained unmatched. Germline V lookup: CDR1 KGHDR, CDR2 SFDVKD. CDR3 size: 17 residues. CDR3 protein: CATSDPPGQGNTGELFF. CDR3 coding DNA: TGTGCCACCAGTGATCCACCGGGACAGGGAAACACCGGGGAGCTGTTTTTT.